The next 25 T cell receptor beta chains were all read from a single sample in a study of lymphopenia after photon versus proton radiotherapy (dated 2019 in TCRdb). The protocol used for the library was the immunoSEQ multiplex PCR assay. The clones in this table, taken by TCRdb from immuneACCESS, are in-frame only. Not every clone is retained; where verified, under half of the shortfall comes from an unresolved V gene, and the cause of the rest is unknown. The sample yields 75,000 to 90,000 clones; more than 70% were counted once. The ten most abundant clones make up 1.3% to 1.5% of the sample. The sample in question was peripheral blood, obtained from a patient treated with proton-based radiotherapy. The receptors stem from a man in his 60s with pancreatic cancer.

V gene TRBV4-3 combines with J gene TRBJ2-1; 9 nucleotides line up with TRBD2. Germline V gene data show CDR1 as LGHNA and CDR2 as YSLEER. After removal of 0 bases from V and 12 bases from J, the junction contained 15 bases not matched to a gene. This CDR3 region has 17 residues. In DNA form, the CDR3 reads TGCGCCAGCAGCCAAGATTGGGGGGCGGGAGGGCCCTTCCGGCAGTTCTTC. Encoded protein: CASSQDWGAGGPFRQFF.

The CDR3 sequence is CASSPGAIQYF. CDR3 nucleotides: TGTGCCAGCTCACCGGGGGCCATTCAGTACTTC. This chain connects TRBV18 to TRBJ2-4; D possibly corresponds to TRBD1 (6 bases). Deletions cut 3 bases from V and 9 bases from J, with 6 bases between. Per germline, CDR1 KGHSH and CDR2 LQKENI. The CDR3 is made up of 11 amino acids.

V gene TRBV7-2 combines with J gene TRBJ1-3; D uncertain. The CDR3 sequence is 18 residues long. The ends were cut back, 2 bases at V and 2 bases at J, with 19 bases in the middle. Germline lookup yields CDR1 SGHTA and CDR2 FQGNSA. Here the CDR3 reads CASSLYTLGWSAGNTIYF. The CDR3 DNA reads as TGTGCCAGCAGCTTATACACCCTAGGATGGTCCGCTGGAAACACCATATATTTT.

The J gene is TRBJ2-1, the V gene TRBV2, with D uncertain. Trimming removed 7 bases from V and 0 bases from J, with 16 bases in between. The germline CDR1 and CDR2 sequences are SNHLY and FYNNEI. CDR3 length: 16 residues. For the CDR3, the DNA is TGTGCCAGCAAAGTACGAGCGACCAGCTCCTACAATGAGCAGTTCTTC. Translating gives CASKVRATSSYNEQFF.

This CDR3 reads CASSLLMETQYF. The CDR3, as DNA: TGTGCCAGCAGCTTATTGATGGAGACCCAGTACTTC. The rearrangement joins TRBV11-2 to TRBJ2-5; D is unresolved. CDR1 and CDR2 from the germline V gene are SGHAT and FQNNGV. CDR3 length: 12 residues. The V gene lost 2 bases and the J gene lost 5 bases, with 6 bases spanning the gap.

The rearrangement joins TRBV9 to TRBJ1-3; D not resolved. The germline V gene has CDR1 SGDLS and CDR2 YYNGEE. The V gene lost 0 bases and the J gene lost 0 bases, with 4 bases spanning the gap. This CDR3 is built from 14 residues. CDR3 residues: CASSVGFSGNTIYF. The CDR3 nucleotides read TGTGCCAGCAGCGTAGGGTTCTCTGGAAACACCATATATTTT.

Only a few counts were recorded for this clone. The chain couples TRBV18 to TRBJ2-7; a possible D gene is TRBD2 (6 bases). The germline V gene encodes CDR1 KGHSH and CDR2 LQKENI. With 2 bases removed from V and 4 bases from J, the gap between germline ends came to 12 bases. This CDR3 has 14 residues. The CDR3 sequence: CASSPVTGVYEQYF. Written as DNA, the CDR3 is TGTGCCAGCTCACCAGTGACGGGAGTATACGAGCAGTACTTC.

The J gene is TRBJ1-1, the V gene TRBV7-2; D is ambiguous. Germline V CDR1 and CDR2: SGHTA, FQGNSA. Deletions cut 3 bases from V and 4 bases from J, with 15 bases between. The CDR3 covers 15 residues. CDR3 region: CASSLGSSRGTEAFF. As DNA, the CDR3 is TGTGCCAGCAGCTTGGGGTCCTCTCGGGGCACTGAAGCTTTCTTT.

The chain has TRBV7-9 and TRBJ2-5, with 10 bases identical to TRBD2. The CDR3 extends over 14 amino acids. V was clipped by 8 bases and J by 6 bases; unmatched bases: 9. Germline V gene data show CDR1 as SEHNR and CDR2 as FQNEAQ (reference sequence). The CDR3 DNA follows: TGTGCCAGCCGGCTAGCGGGAGCGCGAAAGACCCAGTACTTC. The encoded protein is CASRLAGARKTQYF.

This chain uses TRBV5-4 with TRBJ2-3; D gene uncertain. Germline loops: CDR1 SGHNT, CDR2 YYREEE (reference sequence). V lost 4 bases to trimming and J lost 1 base, with 7 bases between them. The CDR3 has 13 residues. In DNA form, the CDR3 reads TGTGCCAGCAGCCCCCCCCGCACAGATACGCAGTATTTT. Translated: CASSPPRTDTQYF.

This chain connects TRBV7-6 to TRBJ2-2, with D unresolved. CDR3 length: 16 residues. Trimming left V 5 bases short and J 0 bases short, with 13 bases between. Germline V CDR1 and CDR2: SGHVS, FNYEAQ. CDR3 amino acids: CASSPLPSANTGELFF. In DNA form, the CDR3 reads TGTGCCAGCAGCCCCCTACCCTCAGCGAACACCGGGGAGCTGTTTTTT.

The chain uses TRBV2 and TRBJ2-2, with D possibly being TRBD2 (5 bases). V lost 9 bases, J lost 7 bases, and 9 bases lay in between. CDR3 length equals 11 residues. Germline assignment: CDR1 SNHLY and CDR2 FYNNEI. The CDR3 nucleotides read TGTGCCAGTTCGGCGGGCGGGGAGCTGTTTTTT. It yields the protein CASSAGGELFF.

In its sample, this clone was seen a few times. The CDR3: CASSPRQGWTEAFF. CDR3 DNA: TGTGCCAGCAGTCCCCGACAGGGTTGGACTGAAGCTTTCTTT. The chain couples TRBV27 to TRBJ1-1; 7 bases match TRBD1. CDR3 length: 14 residues. Per germline, CDR1 MNHEY and CDR2 SMNVEV (reference sequence). V shed 5 bases and J 5 bases; nucleotides not matched to a gene: 8.

The V gene is TRBV9, the J gene TRBJ2-7; D is ambiguous. The CDR3 extends over 16 amino acids. The V end lost 0 bases, the J end lost 5 bases, and 18 bases lay between the germline ends. From germline, CDR1 is SGDLS and CDR2 YYNGEE. In nucleotides, the CDR3 is TGTGCCAGCAGCGTAGACTGCCTTCTTCCTAGGGACGAGCAGTACTTC. This translates into CASSVDCLLPRDEQYF.

The chain employs TRBV4-1 and TRBJ2-1; D is possibly TRBD1 or TRBD2 (5 bases each). The CDR3 consists of 16 residues. The germline gives CDR1 MGHRA, CDR2 YSYEKL. The V and J ends lost 5 bases and 1 base respectively, with 15 bases between them. This chain's CDR3 is CASSGTGTRSYNEQFF. The DNA of the CDR3 is TGCGCCAGCAGCGGCACCGGGACGCGTTCCTACAATGAGCAGTTCTTC.

This chain connects TRBV5-5 to TRBJ1-5, with 10 bases identical to TRBD1. J was trimmed by 5 bases and V by 4 bases; bases with no gene match: 9. The CDR3 is 16 amino acids. Germline V lookup: CDR1 SGHKS, CDR2 YYEKEE (reference sequence). The chain's CDR3 is CASSGPGTGADQPQHF. CDR3 DNA: TGTGCCAGCAGCGGACCCGGGACAGGGGCAGATCAGCCCCAGCATTTT. Full variable domain (missing parts from reference TRBV5-5 and TRBJ1-5): DAGVTQSPTHLIKTRGQQVTLRCSPISGHKSVSWYQQVLGQGPQFIFQYYEKEERGRGNFPDRFSARQFPNYSSELNVNALLLGDSALYLCASSGPGTGADQPQHFGDGTRLSIL.

The genes are TRBV2 and TRBJ2-1, with 13 bases identical to TRBD2. This CDR3 has 15 amino acids. The ends lost 6 bases at V and 5 bases at J; junction bases unmatched: 4. Germline CDR1 reads SNHLY; CDR2 reads FYNNEI. This CDR3 reads CASRGTSGTHNEQFF. The CDR3 bases are TGTGCCAGCAGAGGGACTAGCGGGACGCACAATGAGCAGTTCTTC.

In this sample, this clone turned up once. The V gene is TRBV7-9, the J gene TRBJ2-7, with 9 bases identical to TRBD1. CDR1 and CDR2 (germline): SEHNR, FQNEAQ (reference sequence). The V gene end was trimmed by 1 base and the J gene end by 2 bases; junction bases not matched to a gene: 3. The length of the CDR3 is 15 residues. Written as DNA, the CDR3 is TGTGCCAGCAGCTTAGGAGGGACAGGGCCCTACGAGCAGTACTTC. It yields the protein CASSLGGTGPYEQYF. The full variable domain, with the rest looked up from reference TRBV7-9 and TRBJ2-7, is DTGVSQNPRHKITKRGQNVTFRCDPISEHNRLYWYRQTLGQGPEFLTYFQNEAQLEKSRLLSDRFSAERPKGSFSTLEIQRTEQGDSAMYLCASSLGGTGPYEQYFGPGTRLTVT.

The chain links TRBV5-1 to TRBJ1-2, with 8 bases lining up with TRBD1. V gave up 7 bases and J gave up 8 bases; unmatched junction bases: 7. The CDR3 has 12 amino acids. Germline CDR1 SGHRS, CDR2 YFSETQ. CDR3: CASAQGARGYTF. The CDR3 DNA reads as TGCGCCAGCGCGCAGGGGGCGCGGGGCTACACCTTC.

The rearrangement joins TRBV5-1 to TRBJ2-5; 9 nucleotides match TRBD1. V trimming: 4 bases; J trimming: 3 bases; junction bases outside the gene matches: 10. The germline V gene encodes CDR1 SGHRS and CDR2 YFSETQ. The CDR3 runs to 16 residues. CDR3 amino acids: CASSPPLGTGKETQYF. The CDR3, as DNA: TGCGCCAGCAGCCCTCCTTTAGGGACAGGGAAAGAGACCCAGTACTTC.

This chain uses TRBV6-5 with TRBJ1-1; tentatively, D is TRBD1 (5 bases). Deletions cut 1 base from V and 8 bases from J, with 11 bases between. This CDR3 has 13 residues. Germline V gene sequence: CDR1 MNHEY, CDR2 SVGAGI. The DNA of the CDR3 is TGTGCCAGCAGTTACTTGGGGCCCCAAGAAGCTTTCTTT. Protein sequence: CASSYLGPQEAFF.

The CDR3 spells CASSPLNRGPEETQYF. In DNA form, the CDR3 reads TGTGCCAGCTCACCTCTAAACAGGGGGCCAGAAGAGACCCAGTACTTC. The rearrangement uses TRBV18 and TRBJ2-5, with TRBD1 matching over 9 bases. Per germline, CDR1 KGHSH and CDR2 LQKENI. The CDR3 consists of 16 residues. J gave up 3 bases and V 3 bases, and 8 bases lay outside the gene matches.

The chain recombines TRBV5-1 with TRBJ1-1, with D maybe TRBD1 (5 bases). The CDR3 runs to 18 residues. Germline CDR1 reads SGHRS; CDR2 reads YFSETQ. The germline V and J ends were trimmed by 1 base and 1 base, with 20 bases remaining between them. The CDR3 nucleotides read TGCGCCAGCAGCTTGTCGGGTGTCTGGGACGCCACGAACACTGAAGCTTTCTTT. Translating gives CASSLSGVWDATNTEAFF. Full variable domain (remainder filled in from reference TRBV5-1 and TRBJ1-1): KAGVTQTPRYLIKTRGQQVTLSCSPISGHRSVSWYQQTPGQGLQFLFEYFSETQRNKGNFPGRFSGRQFSNSRSEMNVSTLELGDSALYLCASSLSGVWDATNTEAFFGQGTRLTVV.

This clone was observed a single time. The CDR3 sequence: CASSFSLLGQTPFQETQYF. CDR3 coding DNA: TGTGCCAGCAGCTTCTCCCTACTGGGACAGACGCCTTTTCAAGAGACCCAGTACTTC. The rearrangement uses TRBV11-3 and TRBJ2-5; 7 bases map to TRBD1. The V segment lost 3 bases and the J segment 2 bases; nucleotides outside the gene matches: 18. The CDR3 runs to 19 residues. CDR1 SGHNT and CDR2 YENEEA come from the germline V gene.

The genes are TRBV28 and TRBJ2-7; perhaps TRBD2 as D (6 bases). The germline gives CDR1 MDHEN, CDR2 SYDVKM. CDR3 length: 13 amino acids. V was clipped by 8 bases and J by 4 bases, with 15 bases between them. In DNA, the CDR3 is TGTGCCAGCCTTAATGGTGGGGGGTACGAGCAGTACTTC. It yields the protein CASLNGGGYEQYF. The full variable domain, its missing parts supplied by reference TRBV28 and TRBJ2-7, is DVKVTQSSRYLVKRTGEKVFLECVQDMDHENMFWYRQDPGLGLRLIYFSYDVKMKEKGDIPEGYSVSREKKERFSLILESASTNQTSMYLCASLNGGGYEQYFGPGTRLTVT.